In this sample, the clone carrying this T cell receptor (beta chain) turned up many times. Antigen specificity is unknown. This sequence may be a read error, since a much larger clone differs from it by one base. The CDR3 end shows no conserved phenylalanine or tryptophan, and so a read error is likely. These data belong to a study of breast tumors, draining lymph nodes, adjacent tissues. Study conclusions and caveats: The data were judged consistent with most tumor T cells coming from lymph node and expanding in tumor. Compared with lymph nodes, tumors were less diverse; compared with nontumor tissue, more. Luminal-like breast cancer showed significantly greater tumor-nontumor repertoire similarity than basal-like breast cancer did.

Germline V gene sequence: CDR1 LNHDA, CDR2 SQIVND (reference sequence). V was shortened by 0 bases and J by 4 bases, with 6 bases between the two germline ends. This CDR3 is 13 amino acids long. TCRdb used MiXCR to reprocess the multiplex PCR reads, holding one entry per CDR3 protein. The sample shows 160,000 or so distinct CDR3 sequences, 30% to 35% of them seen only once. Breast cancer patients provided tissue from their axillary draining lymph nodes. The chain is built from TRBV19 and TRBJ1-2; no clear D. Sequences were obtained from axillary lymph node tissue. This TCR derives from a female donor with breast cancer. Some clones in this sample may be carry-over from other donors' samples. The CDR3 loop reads CASSIDVLYGYTL. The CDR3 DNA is TGTGCCAGTAGTATAGACGTGCTCTATGGCTACACCCTC.